Below are 24 T cell receptor beta chains sequenced from a single sample in a study of T cells in Graves' hyperthyroidism and ophthalmopathy. TCR beta CDR3 sequences were amplified from RNA transcripts. The study used the HTBI primer set for a first-round RT-PCR of the TCR CDR3. MiXCR was run by TCRdb on the multiplex PCR reads, yielding one entry per CDR3 protein. The profile covers some 500,000 distinct CDR3 sequences, with approximately 15% appearing a single time and less than 20% taken by the ten largest. Sequencing input: blood. The receptors were gathered from a woman aged 18-29 years with Graves' hyperthyroidism.

This clonotype was recorded at least ten times. The junction and the germline gene differ at one end; a read error may be behind it. The chain joins TRBV18 to TRBJ2-5; TRBD2 might be the D (6 bases). Germline loops: CDR1 KGHSH, CDR2 LQKENI. There are 15 residues in the CDR3. CDR3 protein: CANSPPVGGQETQYF. CDR3 sequence (DNA): TGTGCCAACTCACCACCCGTTGGGGGGCAAGAGACCCAGTACTTC.

The gene calls are TRBV2 and TRBJ2-3; D is possibly TRBD2 (6 bases). The CDR3 covers 15 residues. From germline, CDR1 is SNHLY and CDR2 FYNNEI. Trimming left V 4 bases short and J 2 bases short, with 13 bases between. The CDR3 sequence is CASSGGGLPTDTQYF. CDR3 DNA: TGTGCCAGCAGTGGAGGAGGGTTGCCCACAGATACGCAGTATTTT.

This clonotype was counted at least ten times. This chain uses TRBV5-8 with TRBJ2-3; 9 bases align to TRBD1. The CDR3 is 16 amino acids. With 3 bases clipped from V and 2 bases from J, the junction kept 7 bases outside the gene matches. Germline assignment: CDR1 SGHTS and CDR2 YDEGEE. For the CDR3, the DNA is TGTGCCAGCAGCTCAACGACAGGGGGGAACACAGATACGCAGTATTTT. It is translated as CASSSTTGGNTDTQYF.

This clonotype appeared a few times. The chain couples TRBV7-3 to TRBJ2-3, with 11 bases aligning to TRBD2. Germline trimming cut 1 base from V and 3 bases from J; bases unmatched to any gene: 3. CDR3 size: 16 residues. The germline V gene encodes CDR1 SGHTA and CDR2 FQGTGA. The DNA for the CDR3 is TGTGCCAGCAGCTTAAGTCTAGCGGGAGGTACAGATACGCAGTATTTT. Translated: CASSLSLAGGTDTQYF.

This clonotype came up many times. This chain joins TRBV7-8 and TRBJ2-7, with no clear D. The CDR3 is made up of 13 amino acids. Germline CDR1 reads SGHVS; CDR2 reads FQNEAQ. V lost 4 bases and J 3 bases, leaving 10 bases between the germline ends. CDR3 DNA sequence: TGTGCCAGCAGCTCCTCCGAGTACTACGAGCAGTACGTC. Encoded protein: CASSSSEYYEQYV.

This clonotype was detected many times. The CDR3 loop is CAITQGREDTGELFF. The CDR3 DNA reads as TGTGCCATCACGCAAGGGCGGGAGGACACCGGGGAGCTGTTTTTT. V is TRBV10-3 and J is TRBJ2-2; TRBD2 agrees at 8 bases. CDR3 length: 15 residues. Germline values: CDR1 ENHRY, CDR2 SYGVKD. V gave up 7 bases and J gave up 3 bases; unmatched junction bases: 7.

In this sample, this clonotype turned up many times. Here the CDR3 DNA reads TGTGCCAGCAGTTTCCGGCAGGGGTATTTCGAGCAGTACTTC. Residues: CASSFRQGYFEQYF. The chain employs TRBV12-3 or TRBV12-4 and TRBJ2-7; tentative D call: TRBD1 (6 bases). There are 14 residues in the CDR3. V was pared by 3 bases and J by 6 bases, with 15 bases between.

This clonotype showed up many times. The chain is built from TRBV19 and TRBJ1-1, with D hard to call. Germline V CDR1 and CDR2: LNHDA, SQIVND (reference sequence). V shed 7 bases and J shed 8 bases, with 20 bases lying between them. The CDR3 spans 14 residues. This chain's CDR3 is CASTPRRRIGEAFF. The CDR3 DNA is TGTGCCAGTACCCCGAGAAGGAGAATCGGAGAAGCTTTCTTT.

V gene TRBV5-4 combines with J gene TRBJ2-7; 9 nucleotides match TRBD2. The CDR3 is made up of 15 amino acids. V was pared by 5 bases and J by 2 bases, with 8 bases of the junction left unmatched. Germline loops: CDR1 SGHNT, CDR2 YYREEE (reference sequence). The DNA of the CDR3 is TGTGCCAGCAGAGCCGGGACTAGCAGGACCTACGAGCAGTACGTC. Translation: CASRAGTSRTYEQYV.

The chain employs TRBV27 and TRBJ2-4; TRBD1 is a possible D gene (6 bases). V lost 4 bases and J lost 3, with 13 bases in between. The CDR3 runs to 15 residues. Germline V gene data show CDR1 as MNHEY and CDR2 as SMNVEV (reference sequence). CDR3 in DNA: TGTGCCAGCAGTTCCCCCCCAGGGGACAAAAACATTCAGTACTTC. Translated, it gives CASSSPPGDKNIQYF.

This clonotype was observed at least ten times. The V gene is TRBV24-1, the J gene TRBJ2-7; 12 nucleotides agree with TRBD2. V trimming: 6 bases; J trimming: 1 base; junction bases outside the gene matches: 6. Looked up from germline, CDR1 is KGHDR and CDR2 is SFDVKD. The CDR3 length is 16 residues. The DNA for the CDR3 is TGTGCCACCAGTACAAAACTAGCGGGGGGTTCCTACGAGCAGTACGTC. Its translation is CATSTKLAGGSYEQYV.

The gene calls are TRBV7-9 and TRBJ1-6, with a possible D match to TRBD1 (5 bases). Germline CDR1 is SEHNR and CDR2 is FQNEAQ (reference sequence). V lost 3 bases to trimming and J lost 9 bases, with 18 bases between them. The CDR3 sequence is 16 residues long. DNA for the CDR3: TGTGCCAGCAGCTTGGCCATCGGAGGGGTGATTTCACCCCTCCACTTT. It specifies CASSLAIGGVISPLHF.

At least ten counts were recorded for this clonotype. This chain joins TRBV11-3 and TRBJ2-1; D uncertain. The CDR3 is made up of 17 amino acids. V was trimmed by 5 bases and J by 0 bases, leaving 17 bases between them. Germline V gene sequence: CDR1 SGHNT, CDR2 YENEEA. DNA for the CDR3: TGTGCCAGCAGCCCTGAATCCGAGGTCCGCTCCTACAATGAGCAGTTCTTC. Residues: CASSPESEVRSYNEQFF.

This clonotype showed up many times. This chain joins TRBV9 and TRBJ2-5, with 9 positions matching TRBD2. The length of the CDR3 is 13 residues. J lost 5 bases, V lost 5 bases, and 4 bases had no gene match. Germline CDR1 reads SGDLS; CDR2 reads YYNGEE. The CDR3 bases are TGTGCCAGCAGGGCTAGCGGGACGGAGACCCAGTACTTC. Protein sequence: CASRASGTETQYF. Full variable domain (remainder filled in from reference TRBV9 and TRBJ2-5): DSGVTQTPKHLITATGQRVTLRCSPRSGDLSVYWYQQSLDQGLQFLIQYYNGEERAKGNILERFSAQQFPDLHSELNLSSLELGDSALYFCASRASGTETQYFGPGTRLLVL.

This clonotype was recorded only once. This chain joins TRBV7-2 and TRBJ1-5; 7 bases line up with TRBD1. Germline lookup yields CDR1 SGHTA and CDR2 FQGNSA. J was trimmed by 6 bases and V by 3 bases; bases with no gene match: 5. The CDR3 covers 14 residues. CDR3 coding DNA: TGTGCCAGCAGCTTGAAGGGGGCCGGTCAGCCCCAGCATTTT. Translating it yields CASSLKGAGQPQHF.

This clonotype was picked up many times. The chain couples TRBV12-3 or TRBV12-4 to TRBJ2-4; D is unresolved. This CDR3 is 14 amino acids long. V was clipped by 3 bases and J by 6 bases, with 12 bases between them. The CDR3 is CASSLELTGNIQYF. The CDR3 region has the DNA TGTGCCAGCAGTTTGGAGTTGACGGGAAACATTCAGTACTTC.

Many counts were recorded for this clonotype. This sequence joins TRBV2 and TRBJ1-2, with a possible D match to TRBD1 (6 bases). The V gene lost 7 bases and the J gene lost 4 bases, with 13 bases spanning the gap. The CDR3 extends over 13 amino acids. CDR1 SNHLY and CDR2 FYNNEI come from the germline V gene. CDR3 coding DNA: TGTGCCAGCAAGGGAAGGACAGTCTATGGCTACACCTTC. It specifies CASKGRTVYGYTF.

The chain combines TRBV30 with TRBJ1-3; TRBD1 matches at 8 bases. The CDR3 sequence is 16 residues long. Losses at the gene ends were 7 bases for V and 0 bases for J; bases not matched to a gene: 11. CDR1 is GTSNPN and CDR2 is SVGIG in the germline V gene (reference sequence). The CDR3 coding sequence is TGTGCCTCTAACCGGGACAGGAGGTTCTCTGGAAACACCATATATTTT. This encodes CASNRDRRFSGNTIYF.

CDR3 protein: CSARGGAGDTQYF. CDR3 sequence (DNA): TGCAGTGCTAGGGGGGGGGCGGGAGATACGCAGTATTTT. The V call is TRBV20-1, the J call TRBJ2-3; D is possibly TRBD2 (7 bases). The V and J ends lost 3 bases and 5 bases respectively, with 12 bases between them. There are 13 residues in the CDR3. Germline V CDR1 and CDR2: DFQATT, SNEGSKA (reference sequence).

The rearrangement uses TRBV4-2 and TRBJ1-1; D might be TRBD1 (5 bases). The CDR3 totals 14 residues. V was shortened by 4 bases and J by 5 bases, with 14 bases between the two germline ends. The germline CDR1 and CDR2 sequences are LGHNA and YNFKEQ. In DNA, the CDR3 is TGTGCCAGCAGCCCACAGGTTCCAGGGACTGAAGCTTTCTTT. It encodes CASSPQVPGTEAFF.

This clonotype has at least ten counts. V and J are TRBV9 and TRBJ1-1; possibly TRBD1 for D (5 bases). This CDR3 contains 14 residues. CDR1 SGDLS and CDR2 YYNGEE come from the germline V gene. With 3 bases removed from V and 4 bases from J, the gap between germline ends came to 13 bases. The CDR3 protein is CASSAKTGGTEAFF. The CDR3, as DNA: TGTGCCAGCAGCGCCAAAACCGGGGGCACTGAAGCTTTCTTT. Filled out from reference TRBV9 and TRBJ1-1, the complete variable domain reads DSGVTQTPKHLITATGQRVTLRCSPRSGDLSVYWYQQSLDQGLQFLIQYYNGEERAKGNILERFSAQQFPDLHSELNLSSLELGDSALYFCASSAKTGGTEAFFGQGTRLTVV.

This clonotype was recorded many times. This sequence joins TRBV6-1 and TRBJ2-5, with a weak D call TRBD1 (6 bases). The CDR3 runs to 15 residues. The germline gives CDR1 MNHNS, CDR2 SASEGT. V gave up 5 bases and J gave up 2 bases, with 15 bases separating them. The CDR3 bases are TGTGCCAGCAGTTCCCCCAGGGGTGCACAAGAGACCCAGTACTTC. Translating it yields CASSSPRGAQETQYF.

There are many counts of this clonotype. The J gene is TRBJ2-7, the V gene TRBV11-2; D is ambiguous. This CDR3 region has 14 residues. Germline loops: CDR1 SGHAT, CDR2 FQNNGV. Between the trimmed V and J ends, which lost 4 bases and 0 bases, there was a span of 10 bases. The CDR3 sequence is CASSSTWGSYEQYF. CDR3 in DNA: TGTGCCAGCAGCTCCACGTGGGGCTCCTACGAGCAGTACTTC.

V is TRBV7-8 and J is TRBJ2-7; 9 nucleotides match TRBD2. Germline trimming cut 5 bases from V and 2 bases from J; bases unmatched to any gene: 10. Germline-derived CDR1 and CDR2 are SGHVS and FQNEAQ. This CDR3 is built from 16 residues. The CDR3 reads CASSPPSGALTYEQYV. Here the CDR3 DNA reads TGTGCCAGCAGCCCCCCTAGCGGGGCTTTGACCTACGAGCAGTACGTC.